Listed below are T cell receptor beta chains from one sample, sequenced in a study of immune evolution from preneoplasia to lung adenocarcinoma. Clones were read by immunoSEQ multiplex PCR, and TCRdb kept only the in-frame ones, dropping some. This sample has some 6,200 clones, with approximately 80% found just once. The sample comprised FFPE lung adenocarcinoma in situ tissue. The receptors come from an older donor with lung adenocarcinoma. The CDR3 runs from the conserved cysteine through the conserved F or W. The D gene is left open where the match is weak. Clone sizes are given selectively: once, few, many, or a class where the clone is expanded.

size: NA
V: TRBV11-3
D: NA
J: TRBJ1-1
DNA: TGTGCCAGCAGCCCCGCAACGCAGAACACTGAAGCTTTCTTT
CDR3: CASSPATQNTEAFF

size: NA
V: TRBV5-4
D: TRBD2
J: TRBJ2-1
DNA: TGTGCCAGCAGCTCAGGAACTAGCGGAAACTACAATGAGCAGTTCTTC
CDR3: CASSSGTSGNYNEQFF

size: NA
V: TRBV7-9
D: NA
J: TRBJ2-3
DNA: TGTGCCAGCAGCACATCAGGGCGGGGCCGTGGAGATACGCAGTATTTT
CDR3: CASSTSGRGRGDTQYF

size: NA
V: TRBV7-2
D: TRBD1
J: TRBJ2-2
DNA: TGTGCCAGCAGCTTAATCGGGACAGGGAAGACCGGGGAGCTGTTTTTT
CDR3: CASSLIGTGKTGELFF

size: NA
V: TRBV30
D: TRBD2
J: TRBJ2-1
DNA: TGTGCCTGGAGACTAGCGGGAGAGAGCAATGAGCAGTTCTTC
CDR3: CAWRLAGESNEQFF

size: once
V: TRBV7-6
D: TRBD2
J: TRBJ2-7
DNA: TGTGCCAGCAGCTTCAAGCGGGAGGCCCTCTACGAGCAGTACTTC
CDR3: CASSFKREALYEQYF

size: NA
V: TRBV5-1
D: TRBD1
J: TRBJ2-3
DNA: TGCGCCAGCAGCTTGGGACAGGGTTATACAGATACGCAGTATTTT
CDR3: CASSLGQGYTDTQYF

size: NA
V: TRBV2
D: NA
J: TRBJ2-1
DNA: TGTGCCAGCAGCGGAGGCGGCCTCAATGAGCAGTTCTTC
CDR3: CASSGGGLNEQFF

size: NA
V: TRBV6-5
D: TRBD2
J: TRBJ2-5
DNA: TGTGCCAGTCAAGGCGGGGGGCACCAAGAGACCCAGTACTTC
CDR3: CASQGGGHQETQYF

size: large
V: TRBV27
D: NA
J: TRBJ2-1
DNA: TGTGCCAGCAGGCCCCTGAGAACAAACTCCTACAATGAGCAGTTCTTC
CDR3: CASRPLRTNSYNEQFF

size: few
V: TRBV14
D: NA
J: TRBJ2-7
DNA: TGTGCCAGCAGCCAAGATCCGGCAGGGTACTACGAGCAGTACTTC
CDR3: CASSQDPAGYYEQYF

size: NA
V: TRBV14
D: NA
J: TRBJ1-5
DNA: TGTGCCAGCAGCCAAGATATAGGTCAGCCCCAGCATTTT
CDR3: CASSQDIGQPQHF

size: NA
V: TRBV28
D: NA
J: TRBJ1-5
DNA: TGTGCCAGCAGTTTACGCAGGGATCTGGTTCAGCCCCAGCATTTT
CDR3: CASSLRRDLVQPQHF

size: NA
V: TRBV29-1
D: NA
J: TRBJ2-7
DNA: TGCAGCGCCGGATATGACAACTACGAGCAGTACTTC
CDR3: CSAGYDNYEQYF

size: NA
V: TRBV30
D: TRBD2
J: TRBJ2-7
DNA: TGTGCCTGGAGTGAGACTAGCGGGAGTTTTTACGAGCAGTACTTC
CDR3: CAWSETSGSFYEQYF

size: NA
V: TRBV19
D: NA
J: TRBJ1-2
DNA: TGTGCCAGTAGTGATGGACGGACCGATGGCTACACCTTC
CDR3: CASSDGRTDGYTF

size: NA
V: TRBV13
D: NA
J: TRBJ2-7
DNA: TGTGCCAGCAGCGAACAGGAAACCTACGAGCAGTACTTC
CDR3: CASSEQETYEQYF

size: NA
V: TRBV28
D: NA
J: TRBJ1-4
DNA: TGTGCCAGCACCGGGGACAATTCTGAAAAACTGTTTTTT
CDR3: CASTGDNSEKLFF

size: NA
V: TRBV7-7
D: NA
J: TRBJ2-2
DNA: TGTGCTAGCAGCACCCAGCAGGGAGCCGGGGAGCTGTTTTTT
CDR3: CASSTQQGAGELFF

size: NA
V: TRBV29-1
D: NA
J: TRBJ2-7
DNA: TGCAGCGTTGTACAGCACGAGCAGTACTTC
CDR3: CSVVQHEQYF